This TCR beta chain appears in the sequencing data of a study of patients and donors after allogeneic stem cell transplantation. TCRdb used MiXCR to reprocess the RT-PCR reads, holding one entry per CDR3 protein. There are fewer than 15,000 distinct CDR3 sequences in the sample; about 25% occur only once, and 50% to 65% lies in the top ten. What was sequenced was blood, either unsorted or a sorted T cell fraction (not recorded which). The sequence was collected from a human donor who was either an allogeneic HSCT recipient or a stem cell or donor lymphocyte infusion donor (not recorded which). It is not recorded whose cells these are; they may come from a transplant donor.

The chain's CDR3 is CASTWERGNYGYTF. CDR3 nucleotides: TGTGCCAGCACATGGGAGAGGGGTAACTATGGCTACACCTTC. The chain has TRBV6-1 and TRBJ1-2; tentatively, D is TRBD1 (5 bases). V lost 7 bases and J lost 1, with 13 bases in between. The V gene's germline CDR1 is MNHNS and CDR2 SASEGT. The CDR3 spans 14 residues.